This TCR beta chain was captured in a study of blood T cell repertoires in COVID-19. TCRdb's copy holds only in-frame clones and misses some; the assay was immunoSEQ multiplex PCR. The table has under 250,000 clones, about 84% seen once. Trimming cost V 1 base and J 7 bases; bases outside gene matches: 7. Germline V gene sequence: CDR1 SGHDN, CDR2 FVKESK. This CDR3 is built from 16 residues. The rearrangement links TRBV14 to TRBJ1-6; TRBD1 matches at 7 bases. The sequencing sample was made of peripheral blood. The origin of this receptor is an older man with acute or convalescent COVID-19. The CDR3, as DNA: TGTGCCAGCAGCCAAGTACAGGGGAGAAGGAATTCACCCCTCCACTTT. It specifies CASSQVQGRRNSPLHF.